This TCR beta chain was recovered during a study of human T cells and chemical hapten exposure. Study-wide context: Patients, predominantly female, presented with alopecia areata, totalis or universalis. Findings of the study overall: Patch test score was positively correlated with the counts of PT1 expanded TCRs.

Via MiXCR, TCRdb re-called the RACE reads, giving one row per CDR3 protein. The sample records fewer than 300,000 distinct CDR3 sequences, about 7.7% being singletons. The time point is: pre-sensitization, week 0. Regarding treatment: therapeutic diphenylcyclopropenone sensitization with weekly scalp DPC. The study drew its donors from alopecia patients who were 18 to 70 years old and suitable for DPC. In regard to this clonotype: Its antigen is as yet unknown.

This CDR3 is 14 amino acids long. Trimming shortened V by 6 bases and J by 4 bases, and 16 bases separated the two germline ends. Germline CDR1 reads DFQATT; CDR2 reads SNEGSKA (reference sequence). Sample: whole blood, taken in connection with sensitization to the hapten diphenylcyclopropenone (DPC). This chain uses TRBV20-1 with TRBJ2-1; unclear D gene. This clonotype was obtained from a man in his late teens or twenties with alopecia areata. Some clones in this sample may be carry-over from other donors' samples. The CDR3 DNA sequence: TGCAGTGCAAAGTCGGGTTTACTTTACAATGAGCAGTTCTTC. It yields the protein CSAKSGLLYNEQFF.